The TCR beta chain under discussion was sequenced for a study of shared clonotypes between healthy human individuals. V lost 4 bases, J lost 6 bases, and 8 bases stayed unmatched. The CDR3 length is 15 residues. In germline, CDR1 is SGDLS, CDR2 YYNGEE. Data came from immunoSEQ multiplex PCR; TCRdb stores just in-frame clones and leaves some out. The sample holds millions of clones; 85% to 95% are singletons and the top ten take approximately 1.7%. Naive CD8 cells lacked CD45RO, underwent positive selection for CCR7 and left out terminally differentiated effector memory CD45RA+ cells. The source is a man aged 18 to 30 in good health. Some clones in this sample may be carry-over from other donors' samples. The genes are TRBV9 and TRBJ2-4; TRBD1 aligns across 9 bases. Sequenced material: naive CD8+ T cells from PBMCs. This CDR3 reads CASSSAGTGRNIQYF. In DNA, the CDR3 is TGTGCCAGCAGCTCCGCTGGGACAGGGAGAAACATTCAGTACTTC.